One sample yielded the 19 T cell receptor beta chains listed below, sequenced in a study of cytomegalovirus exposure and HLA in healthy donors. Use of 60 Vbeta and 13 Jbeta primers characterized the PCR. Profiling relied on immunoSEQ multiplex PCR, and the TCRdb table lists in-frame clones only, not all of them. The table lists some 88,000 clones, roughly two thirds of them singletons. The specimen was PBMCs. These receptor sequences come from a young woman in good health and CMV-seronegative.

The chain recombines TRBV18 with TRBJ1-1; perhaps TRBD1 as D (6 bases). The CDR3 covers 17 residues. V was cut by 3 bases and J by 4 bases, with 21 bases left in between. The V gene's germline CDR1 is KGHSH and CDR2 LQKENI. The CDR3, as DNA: TGTGCCAGCTCACCCCAGCGGACAGAGAGGGGGAGCACTGAAGCTTTCTTT. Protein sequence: CASSPQRTERGSTEAFF.

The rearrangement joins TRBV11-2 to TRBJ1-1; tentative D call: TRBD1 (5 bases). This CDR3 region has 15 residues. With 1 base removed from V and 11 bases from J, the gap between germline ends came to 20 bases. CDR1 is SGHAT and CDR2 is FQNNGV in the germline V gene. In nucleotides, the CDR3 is TGTGCCAGCAGCTTAGCCGCCTGGGGGGATGTGGGGGCTTTCTTT. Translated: CASSLAAWGDVGAFF. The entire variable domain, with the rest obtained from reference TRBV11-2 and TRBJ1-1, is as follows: EAGVAQSPRYKIIEKRQSVAFWCNPISGHATLYWYQQILGQGPKLLIQFQNNGVVDDSQLPKDRFSAERLKGVDSTLKIQPAKLEDSAVYLCASSLAAWGDVGAFFGQGTRLTVV.

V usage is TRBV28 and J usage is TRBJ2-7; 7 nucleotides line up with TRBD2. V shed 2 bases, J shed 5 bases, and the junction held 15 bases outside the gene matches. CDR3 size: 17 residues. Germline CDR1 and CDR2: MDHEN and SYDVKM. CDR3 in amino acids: CASSLPLWREGGDEQYF. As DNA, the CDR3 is TGTGCCAGCAGTTTACCCCTGTGGAGGGAGGGCGGGGACGAGCAGTACTTC.

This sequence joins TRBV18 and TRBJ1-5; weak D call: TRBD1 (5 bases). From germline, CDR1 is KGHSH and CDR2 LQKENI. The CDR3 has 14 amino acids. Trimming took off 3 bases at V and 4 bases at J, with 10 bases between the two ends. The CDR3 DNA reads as TGTGCCAGCTCACCCGGCGCAGGGAATCAGCCCCAGCATTTT. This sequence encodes CASSPGAGNQPQHF.

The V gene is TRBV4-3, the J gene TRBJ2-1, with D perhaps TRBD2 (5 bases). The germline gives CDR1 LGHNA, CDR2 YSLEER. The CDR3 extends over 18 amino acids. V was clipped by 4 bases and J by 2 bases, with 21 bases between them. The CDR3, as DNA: TGCGCCAGCAGCCCAAGTCCAAGCGGCTCACAGACCTACAATGAGCAGTTCTTC. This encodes CASSPSPSGSQTYNEQFF.

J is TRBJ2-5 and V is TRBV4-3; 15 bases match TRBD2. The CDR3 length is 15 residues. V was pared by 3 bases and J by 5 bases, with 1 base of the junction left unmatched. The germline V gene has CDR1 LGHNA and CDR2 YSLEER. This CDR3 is CASSHGTSGRETQYF. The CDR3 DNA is TGCGCCAGCAGCCACGGGACTAGCGGGAGGGAGACCCAGTACTTC.

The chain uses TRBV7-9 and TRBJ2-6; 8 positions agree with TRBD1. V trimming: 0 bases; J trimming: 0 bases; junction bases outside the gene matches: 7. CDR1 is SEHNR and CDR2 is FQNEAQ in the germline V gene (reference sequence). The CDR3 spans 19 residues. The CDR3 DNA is TGTGCCAGCAGCTTAGCTGGCCAGGGGGCCTTCTCTGGGGCCAACGTCCTGACTTTC. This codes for CASSLAGQGAFSGANVLTF.

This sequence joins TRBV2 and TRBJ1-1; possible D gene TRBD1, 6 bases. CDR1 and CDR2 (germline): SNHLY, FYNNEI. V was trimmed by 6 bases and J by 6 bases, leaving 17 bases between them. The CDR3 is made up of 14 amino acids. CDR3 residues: CASRETGLSSEAFF. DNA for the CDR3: TGTGCCAGCAGAGAGACAGGTCTTAGTTCTGAAGCTTTCTTT.

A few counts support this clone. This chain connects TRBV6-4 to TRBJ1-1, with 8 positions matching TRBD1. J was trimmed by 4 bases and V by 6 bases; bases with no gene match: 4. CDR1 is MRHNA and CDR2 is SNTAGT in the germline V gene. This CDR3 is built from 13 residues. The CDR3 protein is CASSNTGGTEAFF. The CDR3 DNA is TGTGCCAGCAGCAATACAGGGGGCACTGAAGCTTTCTTT.

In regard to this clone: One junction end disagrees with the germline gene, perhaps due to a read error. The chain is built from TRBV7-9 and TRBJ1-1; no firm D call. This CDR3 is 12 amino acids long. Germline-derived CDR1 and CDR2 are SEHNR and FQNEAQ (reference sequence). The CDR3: CSSLGGWSEAFF. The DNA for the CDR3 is TGTTCCAGCTTAGGAGGCTGGTCTGAAGCTTTCTTT.

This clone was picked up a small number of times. CDR3 amino acids: CASSLQGSETQYF. CDR3 coding DNA: TGTGCCAGCAGCTTACAGGGTTCGGAGACCCAGTACTTC. This chain links TRBV7-7 with TRBJ2-5, with a possible D match to TRBD1 (5 bases). CDR1 and CDR2 (germline): SSHAT, FNYEAQ (reference sequence). This CDR3 has 13 amino acids. The V and J ends lost 2 bases and 5 bases respectively, with 9 bases between them.

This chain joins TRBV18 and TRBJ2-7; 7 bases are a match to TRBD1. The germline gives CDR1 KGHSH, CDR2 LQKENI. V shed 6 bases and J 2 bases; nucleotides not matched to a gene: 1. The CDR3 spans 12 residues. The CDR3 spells CASSGTAYEQYF. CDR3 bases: TGTGCCAGCTCCGGGACAGCCTACGAGCAGTACTTC.

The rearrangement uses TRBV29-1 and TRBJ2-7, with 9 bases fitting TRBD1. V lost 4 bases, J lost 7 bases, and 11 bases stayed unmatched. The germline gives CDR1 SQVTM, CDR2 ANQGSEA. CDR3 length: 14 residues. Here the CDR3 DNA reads TGCAGCGTTGGGGGAGGACAGGGGTATGGGGAGCAGTACTTC. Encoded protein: CSVGGGQGYGEQYF.

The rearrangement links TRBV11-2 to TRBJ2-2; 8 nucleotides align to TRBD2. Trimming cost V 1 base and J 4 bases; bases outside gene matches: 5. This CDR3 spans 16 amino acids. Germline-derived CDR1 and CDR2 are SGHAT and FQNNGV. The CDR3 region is CASSLANGGVTGELFF. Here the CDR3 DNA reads TGTGCCAGCAGCTTAGCAAACGGGGGGGTCACCGGGGAGCTGTTTTTT.

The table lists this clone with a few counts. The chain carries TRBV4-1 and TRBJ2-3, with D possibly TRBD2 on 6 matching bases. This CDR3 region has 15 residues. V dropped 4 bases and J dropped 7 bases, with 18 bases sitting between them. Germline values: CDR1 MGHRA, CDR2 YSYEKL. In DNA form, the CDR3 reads TGCGCCAGCAGCCCCTTAGCGGCACTAATGAATACGCAGTATTTT. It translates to CASSPLAALMNTQYF.

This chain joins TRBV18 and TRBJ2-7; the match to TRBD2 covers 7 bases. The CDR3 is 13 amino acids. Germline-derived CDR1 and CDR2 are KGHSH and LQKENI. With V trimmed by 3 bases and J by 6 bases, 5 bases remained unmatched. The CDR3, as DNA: TGTGCCAGCTCACCCCTTGAGCGGGGCGAGCAGTACTTC. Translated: CASSPLERGEQYF.

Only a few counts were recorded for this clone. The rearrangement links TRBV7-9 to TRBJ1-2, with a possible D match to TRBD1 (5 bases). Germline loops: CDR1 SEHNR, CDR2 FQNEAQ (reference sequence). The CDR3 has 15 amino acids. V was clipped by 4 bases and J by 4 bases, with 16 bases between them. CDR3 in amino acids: CASSWGGGRGYGYTF. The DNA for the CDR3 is TGTGCCAGCAGCTGGGGGGGAGGGCGCGGCTATGGCTACACCTTC. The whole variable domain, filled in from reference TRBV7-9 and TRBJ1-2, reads DTGVSQNPRHKITKRGQNVTFRCDPISEHNRLYWYRQTLGQGPEFLTYFQNEAQLEKSRLLSDRFSAERPKGSFSTLEIQRTEQGDSAMYLCASSWGGGRGYGYTFGSGTRLTVV.

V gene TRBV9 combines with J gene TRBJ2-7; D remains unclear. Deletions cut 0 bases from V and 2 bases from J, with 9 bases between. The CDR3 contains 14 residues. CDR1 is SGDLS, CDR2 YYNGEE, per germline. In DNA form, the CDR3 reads TGTGCCAGCAGCGTAGCGGCTGCGGCCTACGAGCAGTACTTC. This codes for CASSVAAAAYEQYF. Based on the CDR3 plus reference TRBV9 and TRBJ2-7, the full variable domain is DSGVTQTPKHLITATGQRVTLRCSPRSGDLSVYWYQQSLDQGLQFLIQYYNGEERAKGNILERFSAQQFPDLHSELNLSSLELGDSALYFCASSVAAAAYEQYFGPGTRLTVT.

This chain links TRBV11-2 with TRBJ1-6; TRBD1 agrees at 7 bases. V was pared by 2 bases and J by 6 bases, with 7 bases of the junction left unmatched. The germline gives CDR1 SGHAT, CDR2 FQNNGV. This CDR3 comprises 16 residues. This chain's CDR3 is CASSLTGGTANSPLHF. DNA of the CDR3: TGTGCCAGCAGCTTAACGGGAGGGACAGCTAATTCACCCCTCCACTTT.